What follows describes a single T cell receptor beta chain. Its cognate antigen has yet to be identified. CDR1 and CDR2, per the germline V gene (reference sequence), are SEHNR and FQNEAQ. The CDR3 numbers 13 residues from cysteine through phenylalanine. Only the protein sequence is given. The data derive from a study of synovial regulatory T cells in juvenile arthritis (dated by TCRdb to about 2015). With respect to the entire study: Of the sequenced patients, a few were therapy-naive, one was treated with methotrexate plus infliximab, about 6 were treated with methotrexate, and one lacked treatment information. TCRbeta CDR3 repertoires of blood iaTreg cells, other blood Treg cells and synovial fluid Treg cells from matched patient samples were compared in the study. Effector T cell subsets were also sequenced in the study cohort for comparisons, but only blood and synovial fluid Treg cells are covered by the Treg dataset alone. TCR repertoire comparisons included Treg and Teff subsets from 11 JIA patients with active disease.

Library construction relied on the immunoSEQ multiplex PCR assay. TCRbeta CDR3 sequencing was performed by Adaptive Biotechnologies. The study's processing was this. Repertoire similarity was assessed with the Chao-modified Jaccard index and with the median clonotype overlap from 200 random subsamples of equal sample size. The similarity analyses were run on either productive nucleotide sequences or amino acid sequences translated in silico. Hierarchical clustering with single linkage and t-SNE based on Chao-modified Jaccard distances were applied for the comparison of repertoires. Repertoire diversity was quantified with the Renyi index, after sample size normalisation, across a range of alpha values. Drawn from immuneACCESS, this table holds only the in-frame rearrangements with V and J called that TCRdb kept. Clones are partly lost; checked studies trace under half to an unresolved V gene and leave the rest unexplained. For V, J and clone size, that table is used; D and trimming come from the DNA. The table for this sample shows about 10,000 clones. The ten largest make up 0.85% to 1.2% of the sample.

TCR repertoire donors were around eleven juvenile idiopathic arthritis patients with active disease who had not reached inactive disease, 3 polyarticular and 8 oligoarticular. The TCR-sequenced patients had a median age of around 12 years (range about 2.1-22.9) and median disease duration of approximately seven years (range 0.2-19.1). Samples for TCR repertoire analysis came from two centres in Italy. Peripheral blood mononuclear cells were separated using a Histopaque-1077 density gradient and frozen in about 90% FCS with approximately 10% DMSO. What the study reported, not specific to this receptor: More CDR3 sequences were shared by synovial Treg cells with iaTreg cells than with other blood Treg cells, and a closer relation was confirmed by Chao-Jaccard similarity. Lower TCR diversity was observed in blood iaTreg cells than in other blood Treg cells, consistent with antigen-driven expansion. iaTreg TCR repertoires were largely private across patients and partially overlapped with synovial Teff and blood CPL repertoires.

The V and J genes are TRBV7-9 and TRBJ2-7; absent DNA, TCRdb's TRBD2 call cannot be checked. Sequenced sample: Treg cells from blood. Interpreted using the paper, the cell subset or site label stands for: remaining (HLA-DR-negative) circulating blood Treg cells. The source is a donor between 2 and 29 years old with juvenile idiopathic arthritis. The CDR3 region has the sequence CASSLAGVYEQYF.